The T cell receptor beta chain described here comes from a study of cytomegalovirus exposure and HLA in healthy donors. Findings of the study overall: Looking again later, the authors saw that most CMV-associated TCR beta chains seemed HLA-restricted. A highly shared variant cluster was judged a likely technical artifact. Rare TCR sequences dominated, though some public TCRs recurred in many donors.

With 60 Vbeta and 13 Jbeta primers, the PCR was carried out. The assay was immunoSEQ multiplex PCR, and TCRdb's table has in-frame clones only and misses some. Of about 160,000 clones listed, about three quarters are singletons. Sampled while nominally healthy, donors likely had unrecorded immune exposures. The ends lost 1 base at V and 6 bases at J; junction bases unmatched: 13. CDR1 is SEHNR, CDR2 FQNEAQ, per germline (reference sequence). CDR3 length equals 17 residues. With regard to this clone: What it binds is not known.

Sequencing was carried out using PBMCs. This chain links TRBV7-9 with TRBJ1-2; 8 bases are a match to TRBD1. The clonotype comes from a woman in her twenties or thirties in good health and CMV-seronegative. The CDR3, as DNA: TGTGCCAGCAGCTTAGGGACAGGGTTTTCTGGCATTGATGGCTACACCTTC. Translating it yields CASSLGTGFSGIDGYTF.